What follows are 29 T cell receptor beta chains derived from one specimen sequenced in a study of blood T cell repertoires in COVID-19. Assay: immunoSEQ multiplex PCR; the TCRdb copy retains only in-frame clones and omits some. The sample consists of roughly 380,000 clones, approximately 89% of them appearing once. The sequencing sample was made of peripheral blood. The source is a woman aged 55-75 years with COVID-19, enrolled during active disease.

The CDR3: CASSFYTGSRTEAFF. The CDR3 DNA follows: TGTGCCAGCAGCTTCTATACAGGGTCTAGGACTGAAGCTTTCTTT. The chain has TRBV7-2 and TRBJ1-1; tentatively, D is TRBD1 (6 bases). This CDR3 spans 15 amino acids. Germline V gives CDR1 SGHTA, CDR2 FQGNSA. Deletions cut 3 bases from V and 5 bases from J, with 16 bases between.

This sequence joins TRBV5-4 and TRBJ1-3; D not certain. The CDR3 loop spans 14 amino acids. Germline values: CDR1 SGHNT, CDR2 YYREEE (reference sequence). The V end was cut by 4 bases, the J end by 0 bases, with 8 bases between. This CDR3 is CASSKSSSGNTIYF. The CDR3 DNA follows: TGTGCCAGCAGCAAATCTAGCTCTGGAAACACCATATATTTT.

The chain combines TRBV18 with TRBJ1-5; the D gene is possibly TRBD1 (6 bases). This CDR3 has 16 amino acids. The V end lost 3 bases, the J end lost 2 bases, and 14 bases lay between the germline ends. The germline gives CDR1 KGHSH, CDR2 LQKENI. Here the CDR3 reads CASSPAGALGNQPQHF. CDR3 sequence (DNA): TGTGCCAGCTCACCGGCGGGGGCGCTTGGCAATCAGCCCCAGCATTTT.

The chain couples TRBV24-1 to TRBJ1-5; a possible D gene is TRBD1 (5 bases). V lost 2 bases and J 0 bases, leaving 16 bases between the germline ends. The CDR3 runs to 18 residues. Germline V lookup: CDR1 KGHDR, CDR2 SFDVKD. CDR3 sequence: CATSDSGTGRYSNQPQHF. The CDR3 DNA reads TGTGCCACCAGTGATTCCGGAACAGGACGGTATAGCAATCAGCCCCAGCATTTT.

This chain links TRBV18 with TRBJ1-1; D gene uncertain. Germline lookup yields CDR1 KGHSH and CDR2 LQKENI. V was trimmed by 0 bases and J by 6 bases, leaving 8 bases between them. This CDR3 spans 13 amino acids. The CDR3 loop reads CASSPPSIAEAFF. CDR3 nucleotide sequence: TGTGCCAGCTCACCACCGTCAATAGCTGAAGCTTTCTTT.

V usage is TRBV2 and J usage is TRBJ1-5, with 11 bases fitting TRBD1. This CDR3 has 15 residues. The V and J ends lost 5 bases and 3 bases, in that order; junction bases with no gene match: 3. Germline values: CDR1 SNHLY, CDR2 FYNNEI. The CDR3 DNA reads as TGTGCCAGCAGTCAAGGACAGGGGGCCAATCAGCCCCAGCATTTT. Its translation: CASSQGQGANQPQHF.

The chain is built from TRBV6-5 and TRBJ2-7; TRBD2 is a possible D gene (6 bases). The germline V gene encodes CDR1 MNHEY and CDR2 SVGAGI. The CDR3 has 12 residues. V lost 6 bases and J lost 5, with 11 bases in between. The CDR3 reads CASSTTGDEQYF. CDR3 in DNA: TGTGCCAGCAGCACGACGGGGGACGAGCAGTACTTC.

This clone has only a few counts. V gene TRBV30 combines with J gene TRBJ1-5; the match to TRBD1 covers 10 bases. The ends lost 8 bases at V and 2 bases at J; junction bases unmatched: 3. Looked up from germline, CDR1 is GTSNPN and CDR2 is SVGIG (reference sequence). The CDR3 loop spans 13 amino acids. CDR3 residues: CAGGTGGNQPQHF. The CDR3 DNA follows: TGTGCCGGGGGGACAGGGGGCAATCAGCCCCAGCATTTT.

The chain employs TRBV4-2 and TRBJ2-1, with a tentative D call TRBD2 (6 bases). V was trimmed by 0 bases and J by 9 bases, leaving 15 bases between them. This CDR3 spans 15 amino acids. CDR1 LGHNA and CDR2 YNFKEQ come from the germline V gene. CDR3 amino acids: CASSQETGVSVEQFF. The CDR3 DNA sequence: TGTGCCAGCAGCCAAGAAACGGGGGTTTCAGTTGAGCAGTTCTTC.

This clone has more than one count but fewer than ten. The CDR3 here is CASSWRGAGNTIYF. The CDR3 nucleotides read TGTGCCAGCAGTTGGAGGGGTGCTGGAAACACCATATATTTT. V is TRBV28 and J is TRBJ1-3, with D perhaps TRBD1 (5 bases). V dropped 4 bases and J dropped 2 bases, with 9 bases sitting between them. This CDR3 contains 14 residues. CDR1 and CDR2 (germline): MDHEN, SYDVKM.

A single count supports this clone. This chain uses TRBV2 with TRBJ1-4; 9 nucleotides line up with TRBD1. The CDR3 consists of 15 residues. V dropped 4 bases and J dropped 7; count of bases not matched to a gene: 7. CDR1 and CDR2 from the germline V gene are SNHLY and FYNNEI. CDR3 nucleotides: TGTGCCAGCAGTGTGGGTGGGACAGGGAGTGAAAAACTGTTTTTT. Protein: CASSVGGTGSEKLFF.

The J gene is TRBJ2-2, the V gene TRBV5-4, with TRBD1 matching over 8 bases. V lost 5 bases, J lost 4 bases, and 7 bases stayed unmatched. The CDR3 totals 15 residues. CDR1 SGHNT and CDR2 YYREEE come from the germline V gene (reference sequence). The CDR3 protein is CASSTPGQATGELFF. The CDR3 DNA reads as TGTGCCAGCAGTACACCGGGACAGGCCACCGGGGAGCTGTTTTTT.

The J gene is TRBJ1-2, the V gene TRBV5-1, with D tentatively TRBD1 (5 bases). Trimming stripped 0 bases from V and 6 bases from J, with 12 bases between. Germline V CDR1 and CDR2: SGHRS, YFSETQ. CDR3 length: 14 residues. The CDR3 DNA reads TGCGCCAGCAGCTTGGCAAGCGGGGGAGATGGCTACACCTTC. Its protein product is CASSLASGGDGYTF.

The sample holds one count of this clone. The chain joins TRBV1 to TRBJ2-5; the listed D gene, TRBD2, was not tested against the DNA. TRBV1 is annotated as a pseudogene. The CDR3 runs 14 residues. The CDR3 DNA sequence: TGCACCAGCAGCAAACTCCGGGCGCAGGCGGGGGTGTACTTC. Residues: CTSSKLRAQAGVYF.

The chain uses TRBV7-2 and TRBJ1-2, with D perhaps matching TRBD1 (5 bases). Germline values: CDR1 SGHTA, CDR2 FQGNSA. The CDR3 is made up of 14 amino acids. V lost 5 bases and J lost 5, with 15 bases in between. CDR3 region: CASSPVGVGYGYTF. The CDR3, as DNA: TGTGCCAGCAGCCCCGTAGGGGTGGGTTATGGCTACACCTTC.

J is TRBJ2-3 and V is TRBV6-6; 10 bases line up with TRBD2. The germline V gene has CDR1 MNHNY and CDR2 SVGAGI (reference sequence). V lost 6 bases to trimming and J lost 0 bases; unmatched junction nucleotides: 15. This CDR3 region has 19 residues. The CDR3: CASSLRASGGAPSTDTQYF. CDR3 sequence (DNA): TGTGCCAGCAGCTTGAGGGCTAGCGGGGGTGCCCCAAGCACAGATACGCAGTATTTT.

The V and J genes are TRBV27 and TRBJ1-5, with a weak D call TRBD1 (6 bases). This CDR3 region has 15 residues. The V gene's germline CDR1 is MNHEY and CDR2 SMNVEV (reference sequence). V lost 5 bases to trimming and J lost 3 bases, with 14 bases between them. The CDR3 DNA reads as TGTGCCAGCAGTATCACAGGGACAACCAATCAGCCCCAGCATTTT. As protein: CASSITGTTNQPQHF.

The chain couples TRBV27 to TRBJ1-6; 7 bases are shared with TRBD1. This CDR3 spans 15 amino acids. Germline V CDR1 and CDR2: MNHEY, SMNVEV (reference sequence). After removal of 3 bases from V and 7 bases from J, the junction contained 6 bases not matched to a gene. The CDR3: CASSFDRVGNSPLHF. CDR3 coding DNA: TGTGCCAGCAGTTTTGACAGGGTGGGGAATTCACCCCTCCACTTT.

The chain links TRBV9 to TRBJ1-3; a weak D match, TRBD1 (6 bases). The CDR3 is 16 residues long. Germline loops: CDR1 SGDLS, CDR2 YYNGEE. V lost 0 bases and J 2 bases, leaving 12 bases between the germline ends. The CDR3 region has the DNA TGTGCCAGCAGCGTAGGATACAGGGTACCTGGAAACACCATATATTTT. It yields the protein CASSVGYRVPGNTIYF.

The chain is built from TRBV18 and TRBJ1-6, with D possibly matching TRBD1 (6 bases). Germline V gene data show CDR1 as KGHSH and CDR2 as LQKENI. This CDR3 has 14 residues. V lost 3 bases and J 9 bases, leaving 12 bases between the germline ends. The chain's CDR3 is CASSPSGAGSPLHF. CDR3 in DNA: TGTGCCAGCTCACCGTCAGGGGCGGGTTCACCCCTCCACTTT.

This chain links TRBV5-1 with TRBJ2-2; D may be TRBD1 (7 bases). The ends were cut back, 0 bases at V and 6 bases at J, with 15 bases in the middle. This CDR3 comprises 16 residues. Germline CDR1 is SGHRS and CDR2 is YFSETQ. CDR3 in amino acids: CASSLALTRGPGELFF. In DNA, the CDR3 is TGCGCCAGCAGCTTGGCCCTGACTAGGGGGCCCGGGGAGCTGTTTTTT.

The V call is TRBV6-1, the J call TRBJ2-7, with D perhaps matching TRBD1 (6 bases). V shed 3 bases and J shed 0 bases, with 15 bases lying between them. The CDR3 spans 16 residues. Germline V gives CDR1 MNHNS, CDR2 SASEGT. The CDR3 DNA reads TGTGCCAGCAGTGACCAGGACAGCCCGCCCTCCTACGAGCAGTACTTC. Amino acids: CASSDQDSPPSYEQYF.

The table lists this clone with a few counts. The rearrangement uses TRBV3-1 (or the pseudogene TRBV3-2) and TRBJ2-3, with D unresolved. V gave up 2 bases and J gave up 5 bases, with 2 bases separating them. The CDR3 has 11 residues. Per germline, CDR1 LGHDT and CDR2 YNNKEL (reference sequence). The CDR3 bases are TGTGCCAGCAGCCAACGAGATACGCAGTATTTT. It specifies CASSQRDTQYF.

This clone was seen once. The V call is TRBV5-4, the J call TRBJ2-1; D ambiguous. The germline V and J ends were trimmed by 4 bases and 4 bases, with 6 bases remaining between them. Germline V gene sequence: CDR1 SGHNT, CDR2 YYREEE (reference sequence). This CDR3 spans 12 amino acids. The CDR3 sequence is CASSPNYNEQFF. The CDR3 DNA reads as TGTGCCAGCAGCCCAAATTACAATGAGCAGTTCTTC.

V gene TRBV3-1 (or the pseudogene TRBV3-2) combines with J gene TRBJ2-2, with TRBD2 identical over 13 bases. Per the germline V gene, CDR1 is LGHDT and CDR2 is YNNKEL (reference sequence). J gave up 4 bases and V 4 bases, and 9 bases lay outside the gene matches. CDR3 length: 18 amino acids. CDR3 in amino acids: CASSRQLAGGFITGELFF. The CDR3 nucleotides read TGTGCCAGCAGCCGACAACTAGCGGGGGGGTTTATCACCGGGGAGCTGTTTTTT.

This clone was counted a few times. This chain connects TRBV30 to TRBJ1-5; D is undetermined. The CDR3 contains 13 residues. Germline V CDR1 and CDR2: GTSNPN, SVGIG (reference sequence). Trimming took off 5 bases at V and 8 bases at J, with 16 bases between the two ends. The CDR3 region has the DNA TGTGCCTGGTCGGTCGCGGGTCAGGAGCCCCAGCATTTT. Its translation is CAWSVAGQEPQHF.

The CDR3 here is CASSRTGRNTIYF. DNA of the CDR3: TGTGCCAGCAGCCGGACAGGGAGGAACACCATATATTTT. The V call is TRBV3-1 (or the pseudogene TRBV3-2), the J call TRBJ1-3; 8 nucleotides match TRBD1. This CDR3 contains 13 residues. Germline loops: CDR1 LGHDT, CDR2 YNNKEL (reference sequence). The J segment lost 7 bases and the V segment lost 4 bases, leaving 3 bases of the junction unmatched.

The rearrangement links TRBV18 to TRBJ2-5, with D possibly being TRBD1 (6 bases). In germline, CDR1 is KGHSH, CDR2 LQKENI. The CDR3 is made up of 15 amino acids. Trimming took 1 base from V and 2 from J, leaving 11 bases between them. CDR3 sequence (DNA): TGTGCCAGCTCACCACTCAGGGGCCCACAAGAGACCCAGTACTTC. Amino acids: CASSPLRGPQETQYF.

V gene TRBV19 combines with J gene TRBJ2-5; TRBD2 aligns across 8 bases. Germline CDR1 is LNHDA and CDR2 is SQIVND (reference sequence). The CDR3 totals 14 residues. Germline trimming cut 5 bases from V and 4 bases from J; bases unmatched to any gene: 6. The CDR3 loop is CASSHYSGAETQYF. CDR3 bases: TGTGCCAGTAGTCACTATAGCGGGGCAGAGACCCAGTACTTC.